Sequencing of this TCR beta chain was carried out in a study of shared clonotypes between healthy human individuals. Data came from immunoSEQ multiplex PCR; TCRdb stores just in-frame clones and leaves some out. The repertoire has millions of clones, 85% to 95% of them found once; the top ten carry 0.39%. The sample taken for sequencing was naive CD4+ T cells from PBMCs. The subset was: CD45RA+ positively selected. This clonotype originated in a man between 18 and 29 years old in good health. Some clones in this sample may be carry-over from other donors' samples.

In nucleotides, the CDR3 is TGCAGCGTTGAAGGTATACAGGGAGGCGGAAACATTCAGTACTTC. This sequence encodes CSVEGIQGGGNIQYF. This sequence joins TRBV29-1 and TRBJ2-4; D may correspond to TRBD1 or TRBD2 (6 bases each). V was clipped by 1 base and J by 6 bases, with 16 bases between them. The CDR3 spans 15 residues. CDR1 and CDR2 from the germline V gene are SQVTM and ANQGSEA.